This T cell receptor beta chain was identified in a study of T cells in Graves' hyperthyroidism and ophthalmopathy. The CDR3 extends over 13 amino acids. The germline V gene encodes CDR1 SGDLS and CDR2 YYNGEE. V lost 2 bases and J lost 11, with 11 bases in between. The CDR3 regions of TCR beta were amplified from RNA transcripts. HTBI primers were employed in a first-round RT-PCR of the TCR CDR3. TCRdb processed the multiplex PCR reads anew with MiXCR; each CDR3 protein has one entry. Of 250,000 to 300,000 distinct CDR3 sequences in the sample, roughly 15% were seen once. This clonotype was counted many times.

The sample comprised blood. The rearrangement joins TRBV9 to TRBJ1-6, with D unresolved. This receptor was obtained from a middle-aged woman with Graves' hyperthyroidism that later progressed to Graves' ophthalmopathy. CDR3 sequence: CASSVVQDPPLHF. The CDR3 DNA is TGTGCCAGCAGCGTCGTCCAAGATCCACCCCTCCACTTT.